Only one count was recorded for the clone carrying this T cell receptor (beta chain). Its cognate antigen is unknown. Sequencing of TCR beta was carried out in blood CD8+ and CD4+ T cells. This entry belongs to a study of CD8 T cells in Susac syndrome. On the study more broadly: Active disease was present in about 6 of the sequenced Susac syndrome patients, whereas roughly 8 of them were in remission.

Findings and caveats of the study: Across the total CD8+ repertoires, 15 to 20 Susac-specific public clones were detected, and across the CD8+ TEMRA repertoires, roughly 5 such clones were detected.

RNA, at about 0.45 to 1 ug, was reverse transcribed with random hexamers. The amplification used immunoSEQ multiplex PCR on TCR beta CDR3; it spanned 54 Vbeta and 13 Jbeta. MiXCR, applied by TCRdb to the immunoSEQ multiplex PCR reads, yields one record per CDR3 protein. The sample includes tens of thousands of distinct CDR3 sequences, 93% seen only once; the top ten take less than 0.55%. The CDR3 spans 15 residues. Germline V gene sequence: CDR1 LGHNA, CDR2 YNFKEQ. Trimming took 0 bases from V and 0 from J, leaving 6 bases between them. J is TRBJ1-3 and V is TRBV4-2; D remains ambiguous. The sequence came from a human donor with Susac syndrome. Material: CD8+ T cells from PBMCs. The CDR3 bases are TGTGCCAGCAGCCAAGAGGGCTCCTCTGGAAACACCATATATTTT. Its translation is CASSQEGSSGNTIYF.